This TCR beta chain appears in the sequencing data of a study of blood T cell repertoires in COVID-19. At the level of the study: Specimens from acute and convalescent COVID-19 originated in the United States, Italy and Spain.

Study processing details: Scientists estimated how many nucleated cells there were by amplifying reference gene primers. Clones were read by immunoSEQ multiplex PCR, and TCRdb kept only the in-frame ones, dropping some. For V, J and clone size, that table is used; D and trimming come from the DNA. The table lists about 46,000 clones, approximately 83% of them singletons, with more than 15% in the top ten. The receptor comes from a human donor in a cohort sampled during active COVID-19. The donor label of this sample is uncertain. Sequenced sample: peripheral blood.

The CDR3 DNA reads as TGCGCCAGCAGCTTGGATACAGGGGGCTATGGCTACACCTTC. It codes for CASSLDTGGYGYTF. This chain uses TRBV5-1 with TRBJ1-2, with 8 bases identical to TRBD1. The ends lost 0 bases at V and 4 bases at J; junction bases unmatched: 2. The germline V gene encodes CDR1 SGHRS and CDR2 YFSETQ. The CDR3 runs to 14 residues.